These 18 T cell receptor beta chains came from one sample sequenced in a study of T cell clones after liver transplantation. The protocol was immunoSEQ multiplex PCR, while the TCRdb copy is restricted to in-frame clones and leaves out a portion. Of 20,000 to 30,000 clones in the sample, around two thirds are singletons; the top ten hold approximately 3%. This specimen was CD4+ T cells from blood, taken before liver transplant. These receptors were obtained from a human donor who received a liver transplant.

The genes are TRBV5-6 and TRBJ2-3; tentatively, D is TRBD2 (5 bases). V was shortened by 4 bases and J by 6 bases, with 15 bases between the two germline ends. The germline V gene has CDR1 SGHDT and CDR2 YYEEEE. The CDR3 is made up of 14 amino acids. CDR3 sequence: CASSPSGSSDTQYF. The CDR3, as DNA: TGTGCCAGCAGCCCGTCGGGGAGTTCGGATACGCAGTATTTT.

The chain carries TRBV7-2 and TRBJ1-2; D may be TRBD1 (5 bases). CDR1 and CDR2 (germline): SGHTA, FQGNSA. This CDR3 comprises 13 residues. Trimming took off 3 bases at V and 7 bases at J, with 12 bases between the two ends. Here the CDR3 reads CASSLGGASGYTF. The CDR3 region has the DNA TGTGCCAGCAGCTTGGGAGGGGCTTCTGGCTACACCTTC. Drawing the rest from reference TRBV7-2 and TRBJ1-2, the complete variable domain is GAGVSQSPSNKVTEKGKDVELRCDPISGHTALYWYRQSLGQGLEFLIYFQGNSAPDKSGLPSDRFSAERTGGSVSTLTIQRTQQEDSAVYLCASSLGGASGYTFGSGTRLTVV.

This chain links TRBV7-6 with TRBJ1-1; D uncertain. The V end was cut by 0 bases, the J end by 3 bases, with 8 bases between. The germline V gene has CDR1 SGHVS and CDR2 FNYEAQ. This CDR3 comprises 14 residues. DNA of the CDR3: TGTGCCAGCAGCTTAGCGCCCAGAGACACTGAAGCTTTCTTT. Translation: CASSLAPRDTEAFF.

The chain employs TRBV5-1 and TRBJ1-1, with 7 bases lining up with TRBD1. V was pared by 0 bases and J by 2 bases, with 1 base of the junction left unmatched. Germline CDR1 is SGHRS and CDR2 is YFSETQ. CDR3 length: 14 amino acids. The CDR3 DNA reads TGCGCCAGCAGCTTGGGGACAGGTAACACTGAAGCTTTCTTT. Translation gives CASSLGTGNTEAFF.

The sample holds one count of this clone. The V and J genes are TRBV11-3 and TRBJ2-1; possibly TRBD1 for D (7 bases). This CDR3 is 13 amino acids long. V lost 6 bases to trimming and J lost 10 bases, with 16 bases between them. Germline-derived CDR1 and CDR2 are SGHNT and YENEEA. The CDR3 DNA is TGTGCCAGCAGTCGAGGGGGCCGGGGGGAGCAGTTCTTC. This translates into CASSRGGRGEQFF.

This clone was found a few times. The chain links TRBV7-8 to TRBJ2-7; D possibly uses TRBD1 or TRBD2 (5 bases each). Germline values: CDR1 SGHVS, CDR2 FQNEAQ. CDR3 size: 14 residues. V was trimmed by 4 bases and J by 2 bases, leaving 12 bases between them. CDR3 in amino acids: CASSSGPTAYEQYF. The CDR3 nucleotides are TGTGCCAGCAGCTCGGGACCAACGGCCTACGAGCAGTACTTC.

This clone was observed once. V and J are TRBV7-7 and TRBJ2-5; 10 bases align to TRBD1. The V segment lost 5 bases and the J segment 5 bases; nucleotides outside the gene matches: 5. Germline V CDR1 and CDR2: SSHAT, FNYEAQ (reference sequence). The CDR3 is 14 amino acids. The CDR3 sequence is CASSQDRGSETQYF. The CDR3 DNA follows: TGTGCCAGCAGCCAGGACAGGGGGTCGGAGACCCAGTACTTC. Variable domain in full (rest from reference TRBV7-7 and TRBJ2-5): GAGVSQSPRYKVTKRGQDVTLRCDPISSHATLYWYQQALGQGPEFLTYFNYEAQPDKSGLPSDRFSAERPEGSISTLTIQRTEQRDSAMYRCASSQDRGSETQYFGPGTRLLVL.

In this sample, this clone turned up a few times. This rearrangement joins TRBV11-3 to TRBJ2-2; D gene uncertain. The germline V gene has CDR1 SGHNT and CDR2 YENEEA. The V gene lost 3 bases and the J gene lost 1 base, with 6 bases spanning the gap. The CDR3 spans 14 residues. The CDR3 region is CASSLYRNTGELFF. The CDR3, as DNA: TGTGCCAGCAGCTTGTACAGGAACACCGGGGAGCTGTTTTTT.

In this sample, this clone turned up a few times. The chain has TRBV7-9 and TRBJ2-1, with 7 bases aligning to TRBD2. CDR1 is SEHNR, CDR2 FQNEAQ, per germline (reference sequence). Germline trimming cut 5 bases from V and 4 bases from J; bases unmatched to any gene: 8. The CDR3 extends over 15 amino acids. CDR3 DNA: TGTGCCAGCAGCCAGGGAGGGAGGTTTTACAATGAGCAGTTCTTC. Residues: CASSQGGRFYNEQFF.

The V gene is TRBV9, the J gene TRBJ1-1; D is undetermined. Trimming took 0 bases from V and 1 from J, leaving 10 bases between them. The CDR3 length is 15 residues. Per the germline V gene, CDR1 is SGDLS and CDR2 is YYNGEE. CDR3 amino acids: CASSVVPEKNTEAFF. In nucleotides, the CDR3 is TGTGCCAGCAGCGTAGTACCGGAAAAGAACACTGAAGCTTTCTTT.

The genes are TRBV27 and TRBJ2-5; D is unclear. V was clipped by 3 bases and J by 5 bases, with 19 bases between them. The CDR3 has 16 amino acids. CDR1 MNHEY and CDR2 SMNVEV come from the germline V gene (reference sequence). For the CDR3, the DNA is TGTGCCAGCAGTTTCTTTGGCACACAAGGGTCGGAGACCCAGTACTTC. This gives the protein CASSFFGTQGSETQYF.

CDR3: CASSRDRSTGELFF. In DNA, the CDR3 is TGTGCCAGCAGCCGGGACAGGTCTACCGGGGAGCTGTTTTTT. The gene calls are TRBV6-1 and TRBJ2-2, with 8 positions matching TRBD1. CDR1 is MNHNS and CDR2 is SASEGT in the germline V gene. Germline trimming cut 6 bases from V and 5 bases from J; bases unmatched to any gene: 5. This CDR3 region has 14 residues.

The chain carries TRBV7-2 and TRBJ2-1; D is unclear. Trimming took off 6 bases at V and 9 bases at J, with 9 bases between the two ends. CDR3 length: 11 residues. The V gene's germline CDR1 is SGHTA and CDR2 FQGNSA. The CDR3: CASSFQIEQFF. The CDR3 bases are TGTGCCAGCAGTTTTCAGATTGAGCAGTTCTTC. Combining the CDR3 with reference TRBV7-2 and TRBJ2-1 gives the whole variable domain GAGVSQSPSNKVTEKGKDVELRCDPISGHTALYWYRQSLGQGLEFLIYFQGNSAPDKSGLPSDRFSAERTGGSVSTLTIQRTQQEDSAVYLCASSFQIEQFFGPGTRLTVL.

V and J are TRBV25-1 and TRBJ2-2; possibly TRBD2 for D (5 bases). This CDR3 has 15 residues. From germline, CDR1 is MGHDK and CDR2 SYGVNS. Trimming took off 5 bases at V and 7 bases at J, with 17 bases between the two ends. The CDR3 DNA reads as TGTGCCAGCAGTAGAGCGGACTCCCGTTTCGGGGAGCTGTTTTTT. This gives the protein CASSRADSRFGELFF.

The V and J genes are TRBV30 and TRBJ2-1; D possibly matches TRBD1 or TRBD2 (5 bases each). Trimming shortened V by 2 bases and J by 12 bases, and 17 bases separated the two germline ends. The CDR3 extends over 13 amino acids. Germline lookup yields CDR1 GTSNPN and CDR2 SVGIG (reference sequence). The CDR3 nucleotides read TGTGCCTGGAGTACCCAGGTGGGGGATATGCAGTTCTTC. Translating gives CAWSTQVGDMQFF. Full variable domain (remainder filled in from reference TRBV30 and TRBJ2-1): SQTIHQWPATLVQPVGSPLSLECTVEGTSNPNLYWYRQAAGRGLQLLFYSVGIGQISSEVPQNLSASRPQDRQFILSSKKLLLSDSGFYLCAWSTQVGDMQFFGPGTRLTVL.

This clone came up a few times. The V and J genes are TRBV5-1 and TRBJ1-1; no clear D. Trimming stripped 0 bases from V and 0 bases from J, with 21 bases between. Germline V CDR1 and CDR2: SGHRS, YFSETQ. CDR3 length equals 19 residues. As DNA, the CDR3 is TGCGCCAGCAGCTTGGCGGTCAGCCTTACTCTATCCGTGAACACTGAAGCTTTCTTT. Protein sequence: CASSLAVSLTLSVNTEAFF.

This clone was detected only once. Sequence at one end of the junction differs from germline and may be a read error. The chain joins TRBV28 to TRBJ1-6; tentative D call: TRBD1 (5 bases). Germline V lookup: CDR1 MDHEN, CDR2 SYDVKM. This CDR3 is built from 15 residues. The CDR3 bases are TGTGCCAGCAGTTTATCTTCCCGTTTGGGGGTCCCCCTATTTTTT. It encodes CASSLSSRLGVPLFF.

The chain joins TRBV29-1 to TRBJ1-4; 7 bases agree with TRBD1. V shed 7 bases and J 0 bases; nucleotides not matched to a gene: 5. The CDR3 spans 14 residues. The germline V gene has CDR1 SQVTM and CDR2 ANQGSEA. The chain's CDR3 is CSAGTAATNEKLFF. CDR3 in DNA: TGCAGCGCCGGGACAGCAGCAACTAATGAAAAACTGTTTTTT. The complete variable domain, with remaining parts taken from reference TRBV29-1 and TRBJ1-4, reads SAVISQKPSRDICQRGTSLTIQCQVDSQVTMMFWYRQQPGQSLTLIATANQGSEATYESGFVIDKFPISRPNLTFSTLTVSNMSPEDSSIYLCSAGTAATNEKLFFGSGTQLSVL.